A single sample gave rise to the 8 T cell receptor beta chains below, sequenced in a study of CD8 T cells in Susac syndrome. Random hexamers primed reverse transcription of roughly 0.45 to 1 ug RNA. A single record per CDR3 protein comes from TCRdb applying MiXCR to the immunoSEQ multiplex PCR reads. The table lists 230,000 or so distinct CDR3 sequences, around 96% of them singletons. Specimen: CD4+ T cells from PBMCs. The receptor source for this set is a human donor with multiple sclerosis.

The V gene is TRBV27, the J gene TRBJ1-1; tentative D call: TRBD1 (5 bases). The germline V gene has CDR1 MNHEY and CDR2 SMNVEV (reference sequence). This CDR3 has 15 residues. The V end was cut by 6 bases, the J end by 0 bases, with 14 bases between. DNA of the CDR3: TGTGCCAGCAGGCCGTCGACAGTCATGAACACTGAAGCTTTCTTT. Translated: CASRPSTVMNTEAFF.

The V gene is TRBV20-1, the J gene TRBJ2-3; the D gene could be TRBD1 or TRBD2 (6 bases each). This CDR3 contains 14 residues. Germline lookup yields CDR1 DFQATT and CDR2 SNEGSKA (reference sequence). Trimming took 4 bases from V and 2 from J, leaving 13 bases between them. CDR3 region: CSAKGGRATDTQYF. The DNA of the CDR3 is TGCAGTGCTAAGGGGGGCAGGGCCACAGATACGCAGTATTTT.

V usage is TRBV4-1 and J usage is TRBJ2-7, with a weak D call TRBD2 (6 bases). Germline V lookup: CDR1 MGHRA, CDR2 YSYEKL. Between the trimmed V and J ends, which lost 1 base and 4 bases, there was a span of 20 bases. The CDR3 loop spans 17 amino acids. The CDR3 here is CASSQGIATRTTYEQYF. CDR3 nucleotides: TGCGCCAGCAGCCAAGGAATAGCCACGAGGACTACGTACGAGCAGTACTTC.

The genes are TRBV5-1 and TRBJ1-1, with D unclear. The germline V gene encodes CDR1 SGHRS and CDR2 YFSETQ. The CDR3 is 14 amino acids. Trimming shortened V by 4 bases and J by 4 bases, and 14 bases separated the two germline ends. The CDR3 bases are TGCGCCAGCAGCCTCTCAACAGTTTTCACTGAAGCTTTCTTT. Protein sequence: CASSLSTVFTEAFF.

The chain links TRBV28 to TRBJ2-5; D could derive from TRBD1 or TRBD2 (6 bases each). CDR1 and CDR2 (germline): MDHEN, SYDVKM. Trimming took 4 bases from V and 5 from J, leaving 17 bases between them. The CDR3 loop spans 15 amino acids. The CDR3 reads CASSSEGGVLETQYF. The CDR3 nucleotides read TGTGCCAGCAGTTCCGAGGGGGGCGTCCTGGAGACCCAGTACTTC.

This chain connects TRBV4-1 to TRBJ1-5; TRBD1 might be the D (5 bases). The CDR3 totals 15 residues. Germline V CDR1 and CDR2: MGHRA, YSYEKL. V lost 1 base and J 1 base, leaving 8 bases between the germline ends. CDR3 sequence: CASSQGAGSNQPQHF. CDR3 bases: TGCGCCAGCAGCCAAGGGGCAGGGAGCAATCAGCCCCAGCATTTT.

The chain carries TRBV24-1 and TRBJ1-1; D gene ambiguous. This CDR3 is 10 amino acids long. V dropped 12 bases and J dropped 6 bases, with 10 bases sitting between them. From germline, CDR1 is KGHDR and CDR2 SFDVKD. This CDR3 is CAPVVAEAFF. CDR3 in DNA: TGTGCCCCTGTAGTAGCTGAAGCTTTCTTT.

This rearrangement joins TRBV29-1 to TRBJ2-1; 7 bases align to TRBD2. Looked up from germline, CDR1 is SQVTM and CDR2 is ANQGSEA. The CDR3 is made up of 15 amino acids. J gave up 11 bases and V 1 base, and 14 bases lay outside the gene matches. This CDR3 reads CSVEGGAGDPRKQFF. In DNA, the CDR3 is TGCAGCGTTGAAGGAGGGGCGGGGGACCCAAGGAAGCAGTTCTTC.